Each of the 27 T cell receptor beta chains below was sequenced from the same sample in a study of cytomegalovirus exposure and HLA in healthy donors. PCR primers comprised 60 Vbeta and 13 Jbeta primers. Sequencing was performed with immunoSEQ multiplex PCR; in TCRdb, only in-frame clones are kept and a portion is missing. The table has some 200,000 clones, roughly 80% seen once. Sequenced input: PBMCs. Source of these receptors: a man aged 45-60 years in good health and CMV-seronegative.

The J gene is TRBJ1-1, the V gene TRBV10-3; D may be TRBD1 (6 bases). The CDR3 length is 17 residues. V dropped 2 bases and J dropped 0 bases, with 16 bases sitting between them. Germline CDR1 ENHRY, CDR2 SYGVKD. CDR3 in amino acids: CAISETGSWGMNTEAFF. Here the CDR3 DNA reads TGTGCCATCAGTGAGACAGGGAGTTGGGGTATGAACACTGAAGCTTTCTTT.

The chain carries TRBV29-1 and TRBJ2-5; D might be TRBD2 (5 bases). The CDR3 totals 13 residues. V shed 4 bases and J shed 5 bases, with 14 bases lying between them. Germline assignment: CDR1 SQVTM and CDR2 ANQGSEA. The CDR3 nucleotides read TGCAGCGTTGGTACCGACCCGGGGGAGACCCAGTACTTC. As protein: CSVGTDPGETQYF.

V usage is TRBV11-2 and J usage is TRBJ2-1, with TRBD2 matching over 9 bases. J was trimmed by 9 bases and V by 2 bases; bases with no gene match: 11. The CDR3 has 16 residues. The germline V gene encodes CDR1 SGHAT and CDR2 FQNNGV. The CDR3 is CASSLLRGGFRGEQFF. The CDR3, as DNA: TGTGCCAGCAGCTTACTGCGGGGGGGCTTTCGGGGTGAGCAGTTCTTC.

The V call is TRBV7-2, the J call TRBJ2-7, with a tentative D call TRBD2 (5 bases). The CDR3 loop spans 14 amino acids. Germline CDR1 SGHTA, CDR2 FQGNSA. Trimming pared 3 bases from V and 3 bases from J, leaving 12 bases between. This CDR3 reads CASSFGMAGYEQYF. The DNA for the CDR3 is TGTGCCAGCAGCTTCGGCATGGCGGGCTACGAGCAGTACTTC.

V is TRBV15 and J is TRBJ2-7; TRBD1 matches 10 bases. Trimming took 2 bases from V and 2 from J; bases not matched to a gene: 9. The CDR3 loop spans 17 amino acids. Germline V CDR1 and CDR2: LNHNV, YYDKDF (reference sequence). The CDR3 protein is CATSRWGTGTGAYEQYF. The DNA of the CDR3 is TGTGCCACCAGCAGATGGGGAACCGGGACAGGGGCCTACGAGCAGTACTTC.

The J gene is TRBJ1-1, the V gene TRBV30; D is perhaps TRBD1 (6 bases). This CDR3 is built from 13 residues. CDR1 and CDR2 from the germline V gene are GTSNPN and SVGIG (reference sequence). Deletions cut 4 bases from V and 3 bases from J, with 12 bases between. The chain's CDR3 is CAWTRGGDTEAFF. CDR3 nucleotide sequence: TGTGCCTGGACAAGGGGGGGGGACACTGAAGCTTTCTTT.

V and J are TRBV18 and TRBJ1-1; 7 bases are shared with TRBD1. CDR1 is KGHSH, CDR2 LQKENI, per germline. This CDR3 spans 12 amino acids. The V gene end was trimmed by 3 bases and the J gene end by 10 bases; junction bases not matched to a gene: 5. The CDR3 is CASSPLQGGAFF. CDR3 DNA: TGTGCCAGCTCACCTCTCCAGGGGGGAGCTTTCTTT.

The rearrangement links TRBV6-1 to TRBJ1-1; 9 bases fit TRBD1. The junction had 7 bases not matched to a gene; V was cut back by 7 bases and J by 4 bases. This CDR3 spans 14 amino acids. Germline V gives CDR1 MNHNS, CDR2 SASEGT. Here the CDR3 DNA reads TGTGCCAGCAACAGGGGGCCCGTGAGCACTGAAGCTTTCTTT. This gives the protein CASNRGPVSTEAFF.

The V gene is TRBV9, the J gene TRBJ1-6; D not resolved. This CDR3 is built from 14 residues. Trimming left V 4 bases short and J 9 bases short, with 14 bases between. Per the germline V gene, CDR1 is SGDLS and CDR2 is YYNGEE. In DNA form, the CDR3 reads TGTGCCAGCAGCATTGACACGGCTGCTTCACCCCTCCACTTT. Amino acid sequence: CASSIDTAASPLHF.

The CDR3 DNA reads as TGCGCCAGCAGCCAAGGGACTAGCGGGGGTTCCCAAGGGCAGTTCTTC. Its translation: CASSQGTSGGSQGQFF. The rearrangement links TRBV5-1 to TRBJ2-1; 14 bases align to TRBD2. Germline V gene data show CDR1 as SGHRS and CDR2 as YFSETQ. The V and J ends lost 4 bases and 12 bases, in that order; junction bases with no gene match: 12. The CDR3 totals 16 residues.

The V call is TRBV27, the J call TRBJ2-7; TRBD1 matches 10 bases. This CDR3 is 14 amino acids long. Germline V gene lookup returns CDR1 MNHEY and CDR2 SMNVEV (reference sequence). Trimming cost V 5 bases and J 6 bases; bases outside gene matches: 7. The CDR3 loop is CASSRGTGDREQYF. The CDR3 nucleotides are TGTGCCAGCAGTCGGGGGACAGGGGATCGCGAGCAGTACTTC.

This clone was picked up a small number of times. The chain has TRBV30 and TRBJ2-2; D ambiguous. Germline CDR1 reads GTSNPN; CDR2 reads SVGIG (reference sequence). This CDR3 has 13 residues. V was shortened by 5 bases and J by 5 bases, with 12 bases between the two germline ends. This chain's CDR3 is CAWALQWTGELFF. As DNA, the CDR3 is TGTGCCTGGGCCTTACAGTGGACCGGGGAGCTGTTTTTT.

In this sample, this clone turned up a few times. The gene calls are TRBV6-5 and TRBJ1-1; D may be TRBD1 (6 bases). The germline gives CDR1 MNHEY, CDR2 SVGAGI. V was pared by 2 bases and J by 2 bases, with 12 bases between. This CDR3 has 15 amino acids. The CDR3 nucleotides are TGTGCCAGCAGTTACACGGGGGGCCCCAACACTGAAGCTTTCTTT. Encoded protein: CASSYTGGPNTEAFF.

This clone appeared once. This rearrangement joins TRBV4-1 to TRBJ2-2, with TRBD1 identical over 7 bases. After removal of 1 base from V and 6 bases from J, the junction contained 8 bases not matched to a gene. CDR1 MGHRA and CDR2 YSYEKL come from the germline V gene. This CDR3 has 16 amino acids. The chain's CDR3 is CASSQVRTGKAGELFF. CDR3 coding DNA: TGCGCCAGCAGCCAAGTAAGGACAGGAAAGGCCGGGGAGCTGTTTTTT.

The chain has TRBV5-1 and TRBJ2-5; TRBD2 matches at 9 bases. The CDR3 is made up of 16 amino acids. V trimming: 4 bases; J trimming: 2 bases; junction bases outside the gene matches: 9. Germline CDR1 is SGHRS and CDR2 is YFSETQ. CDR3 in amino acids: CASSLAISGGQETQYF. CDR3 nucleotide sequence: TGCGCCAGCAGCCTAGCTATTAGCGGGGGACAAGAGACCCAGTACTTC.

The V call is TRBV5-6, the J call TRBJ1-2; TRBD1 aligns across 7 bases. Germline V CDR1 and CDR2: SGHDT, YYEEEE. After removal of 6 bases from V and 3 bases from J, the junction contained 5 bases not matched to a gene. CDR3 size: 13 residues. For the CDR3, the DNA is TGTGCCAGCACCAGGGGGACGGACTATGGCTACACCTTC. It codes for CASTRGTDYGYTF. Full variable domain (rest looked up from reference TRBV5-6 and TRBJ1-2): DAGVTQSPTHLIKTRGQQVTLRCSPKSGHDTVSWYQQALGQGPQFIFQYYEEEERQRGNFPDRFSGHQFPNYSSELNVNALLLGDSALYLCASTRGTDYGYTFGSGTRLTVV.

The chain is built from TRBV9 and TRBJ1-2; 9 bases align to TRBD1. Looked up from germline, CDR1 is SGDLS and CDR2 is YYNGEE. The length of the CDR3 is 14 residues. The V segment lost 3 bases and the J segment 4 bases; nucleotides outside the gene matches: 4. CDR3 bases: TGTGCCAGCAGCGGGACAGGGGAATTCTATGGCTACACCTTC. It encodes CASSGTGEFYGYTF.

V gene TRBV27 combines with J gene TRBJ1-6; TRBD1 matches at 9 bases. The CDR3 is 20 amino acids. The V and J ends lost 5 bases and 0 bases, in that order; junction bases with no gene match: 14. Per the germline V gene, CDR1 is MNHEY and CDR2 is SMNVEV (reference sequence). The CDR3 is CASSLYQMGQGVSYNSPLHF. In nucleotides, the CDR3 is TGTGCCAGCAGTCTCTATCAGATGGGACAGGGAGTCTCCTATAATTCACCCCTCCACTTT.

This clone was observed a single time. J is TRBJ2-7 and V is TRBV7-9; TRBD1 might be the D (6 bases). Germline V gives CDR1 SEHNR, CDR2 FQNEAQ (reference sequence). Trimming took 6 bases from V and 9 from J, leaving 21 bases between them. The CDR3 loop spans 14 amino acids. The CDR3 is CASSSNYQGTMQYF. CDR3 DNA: TGTGCCAGCAGTTCCAATTACCAGGGGACGATGCAGTACTTC.

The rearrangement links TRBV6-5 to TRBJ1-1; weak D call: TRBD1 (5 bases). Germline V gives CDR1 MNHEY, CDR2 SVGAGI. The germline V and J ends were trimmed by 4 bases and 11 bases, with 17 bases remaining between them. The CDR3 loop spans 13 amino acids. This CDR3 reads CASSSRIGAAAFF. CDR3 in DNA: TGTGCCAGCAGTTCCCGGATAGGGGCTGCGGCTTTCTTT.

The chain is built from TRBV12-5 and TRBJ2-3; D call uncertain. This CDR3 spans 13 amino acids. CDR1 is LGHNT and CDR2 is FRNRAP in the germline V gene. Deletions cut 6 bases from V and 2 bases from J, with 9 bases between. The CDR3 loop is CASGDSSTDTQYF. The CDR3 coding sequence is TGTGCTAGTGGCGACTCTTCCACAGATACGCAGTATTTT.

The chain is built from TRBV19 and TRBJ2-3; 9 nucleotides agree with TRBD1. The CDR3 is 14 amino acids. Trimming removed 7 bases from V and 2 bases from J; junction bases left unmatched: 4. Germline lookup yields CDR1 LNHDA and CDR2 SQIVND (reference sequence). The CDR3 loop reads CASKGTGITDTQYF. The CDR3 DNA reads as TGTGCCAGTAAAGGGACAGGGATCACAGATACGCAGTATTTT.

The CDR3 is CASGTGGNTEAFF. CDR3 sequence (DNA): TGTGCCAGCGGGACAGGGGGGAACACTGAAGCTTTCTTT. V is TRBV2 and J is TRBJ1-1; 11 bases match TRBD1. The CDR3 consists of 13 residues. V gave up 8 bases and J gave up 1 base; unmatched junction bases: 0. Germline V gives CDR1 SNHLY, CDR2 FYNNEI.

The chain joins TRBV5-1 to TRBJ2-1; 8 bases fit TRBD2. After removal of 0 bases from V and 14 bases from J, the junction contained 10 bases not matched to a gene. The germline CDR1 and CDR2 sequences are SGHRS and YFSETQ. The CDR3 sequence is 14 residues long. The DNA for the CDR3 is TGCGCCAGCAGCTTGGTGATAGCGGGAACGGGGGAGTTCTTC. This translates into CASSLVIAGTGEFF. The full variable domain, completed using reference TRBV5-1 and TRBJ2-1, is KAGVTQTPRYLIKTRGQQVTLSCSPISGHRSVSWYQQTPGQGLQFLFEYFSETQRNKGNFPGRFSGRQFSNSRSEMNVSTLELGDSALYLCASSLVIAGTGEFFGPGTRLTVL.

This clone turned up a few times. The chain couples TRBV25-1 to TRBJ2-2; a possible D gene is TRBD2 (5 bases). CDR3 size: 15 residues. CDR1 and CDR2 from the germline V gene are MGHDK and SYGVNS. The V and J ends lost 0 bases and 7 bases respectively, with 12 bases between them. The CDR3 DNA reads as TGTGCCAGCAGTGAATATGAGGGTTTCGGCGGGGAGCTGTTTTTT. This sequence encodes CASSEYEGFGGELFF.

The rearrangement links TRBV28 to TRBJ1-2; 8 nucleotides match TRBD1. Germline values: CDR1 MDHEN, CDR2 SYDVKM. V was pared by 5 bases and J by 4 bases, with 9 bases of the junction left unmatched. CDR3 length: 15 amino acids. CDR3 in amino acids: CASSLLDRAGYGYTF. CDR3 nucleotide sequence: TGTGCCAGCAGTCTTTTGGACAGGGCTGGCTATGGCTACACCTTC.

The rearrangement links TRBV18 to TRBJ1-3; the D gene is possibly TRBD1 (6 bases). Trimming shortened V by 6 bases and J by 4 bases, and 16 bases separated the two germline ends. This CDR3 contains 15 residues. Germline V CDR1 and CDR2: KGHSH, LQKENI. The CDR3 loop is CASSPAGGRGNTIYF. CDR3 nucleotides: TGTGCCAGCTCCCCCGCGGGGGGCCGGGGAAACACCATATATTTT.